A single sample gave rise to the 7 T cell receptor beta chains below, sequenced in a study of blood T cell repertoires in COVID-19. Produced via immunoSEQ multiplex PCR; TCRdb's table is partial and in-frame only. The sample has a few hundred thousand clones, approximately 86% seen once. Source material: peripheral blood. The receptor source for this set is a human donor with COVID-19, enrolled during active disease. The donor label of this sample is uncertain.

The chain recombines TRBV5-6 with TRBJ1-3; 7 bases map to TRBD1. This CDR3 has 15 residues. Germline lookup yields CDR1 SGHDT and CDR2 YYEEEE. After removal of 4 bases from V and 0 bases from J, the junction contained 4 bases not matched to a gene. CDR3 DNA sequence: TGTGCCAGCAGCGTGGGACAGAGCTCTGGAAACACCATATATTTT. Translating it yields CASSVGQSSGNTIYF. The whole variable domain, remainder taken from reference TRBV5-6 and TRBJ1-3, is DAGVTQSPTHLIKTRGQQVTLRCSPKSGHDTVSWYQQALGQGPQFIFQYYEEEERQRGNFPDRFSGHQFPNYSSELNVNALLLGDSALYLCASSVGQSSGNTIYFGEGSWLTVV.

The V and J genes are TRBV10-3 and TRBJ2-1; 8 bases line up with TRBD2. This CDR3 spans 15 amino acids. V trimming: 3 bases; J trimming: 7 bases; junction bases outside the gene matches: 8. CDR1 is ENHRY, CDR2 SYGVKD, per germline. The CDR3 nucleotides read TGTGCCATCAGTGATCCCGGACTAGCCAAGAATGAGCAGTTCTTC. Translation: CAISDPGLAKNEQFF.

The rearrangement joins TRBV30 to TRBJ2-1; the D gene is possibly TRBD2 (6 bases). The CDR3 sequence is 14 residues long. CDR1 GTSNPN and CDR2 SVGIG come from the germline V gene (reference sequence). With 2 bases removed from V and 8 bases from J, the gap between germline ends came to 16 bases. As DNA, the CDR3 is TGTGCCTGGAGTTCCGGGACTCCTTTTGATGAGCAGTTCTTC. It codes for CAWSSGTPFDEQFF.

The chain combines TRBV4-1 with TRBJ2-1, with D possibly TRBD2 on 6 matching bases. Germline values: CDR1 MGHRA, CDR2 YSYEKL. The CDR3 loop spans 14 amino acids. V was pared by 4 bases and J by 3 bases, with 10 bases between. The CDR3 protein is CASSPAGLYNEQFF. CDR3 DNA: TGCGCCAGCAGCCCGGCGGGACTCTACAATGAGCAGTTCTTC.

V and J are TRBV28 and TRBJ1-4; 8 nucleotides line up with TRBD1. J was trimmed by 8 bases and V by 3 bases; bases with no gene match: 8. There are 15 residues in the CDR3. The germline gives CDR1 MDHEN, CDR2 SYDVKM. The CDR3 DNA reads TGTGCCAGCAGTTTCCCGACAGGGGCAGGGGAAAAACTGTTTTTT. It translates to CASSFPTGAGEKLFF.

The chain carries TRBV25-1 and TRBJ2-1, with D tentatively TRBD1 (6 bases). This CDR3 is built from 14 residues. With 2 bases removed from V and 8 bases from J, the gap between germline ends came to 13 bases. Germline CDR1 reads MGHDK; CDR2 reads SYGVNS. The CDR3 region has the DNA TGTGCCAGCAGTGAACAGGGGTTTGGGGATGAGCAGTTCTTC. The encoded protein is CASSEQGFGDEQFF.

The rearrangement joins TRBV30 to TRBJ2-5; TRBD2 aligns across 9 bases. V dropped 8 bases and J dropped 5; count of bases not matched to a gene: 15. This CDR3 contains 15 residues. Germline CDR1 is GTSNPN and CDR2 is SVGIG (reference sequence). The CDR3: CATSQGAGGYETQYF. CDR3 sequence (DNA): TGTGCCACCTCACAAGGGGCGGGAGGGTATGAGACCCAGTACTTC.